This entry features one TCR beta chain sequence. This clone has only a few counts. Its antigen has not been determined. The input lacks base qualities; no much larger clone sits a single base away. This sample is part of a study of human thymus T cells (dated by TCRdb to about 2020). Study-wide context: The study described the TCR alpha and beta repertoires in fewer than 10 infant thymus samples and four matching peripheral blood samples. The infant donors were about 7 to 250 days old, and the cohort included five or six males and a couple of females.

The research as a whole found: On average, thymus samples yielded about 810,000 unique TCRB clonotypes, whereas blood samples yielded around 84,000. Both the thymic and the peripheral blood repertoires appeared to show biased V and J gene segment usage. The related research reported highly overlapping thymic TCR repertoires among unrelated individuals.

Thymus tissue was obtained as surgical resects removed during corrective cardiac surgery. Immunologically healthy infants undergoing open corrective cardiac surgery for congenital heart defects in Finland were used as donors. Thymocytes were freed from the tissue by mechanical means and kept at -70 degrees C as pellets of about 9-33 million cells. Genomic DNA was extracted from frozen cell pellets with a QIAsymphony instrument. TCRB and TCRAD loci were amplified from a standardized quantity of quality-controlled genomic DNA using the immunoSEQ multiplex PCR assay. The V(D)J region was spanned by amplicons of a length sufficient to cover the CDR3 and to identify V and J genes. Amplicon sequencing was performed on an Illumina platform through the commercial immunoSEQ service. The study's processing was this. Primer bias and sequencing errors were corrected as previously described, and TCRAD and TCRB were defined on the basis of the IMGT database. The repertoires were analysed using immunoSEQ Analyzer 3.0 and VDJTools for basic statistics, V/J segment usage, diversity estimates, rarefaction and pairwise overlap. Diversity was estimated using the Chao1, ChaoE, Efron-Thisted, Shannon and inverse Simpson indices, and was also estimated on datasets down-sampled to the size of the smallest sample. Repertoire overlap was assessed by strict matching of CDR3 nucleotide sequence, V gene and J gene, and clustering was done by Jaccard-based multidimensional scaling. As stored in TCRdb, this immuneACCESS dataset retains in-frame rearrangements with V and J assigned. A fraction of the clones does not appear; measured against another copy, unresolved V genes explain less than half of the discrepancy, and the remainder lacks a known reason. The V and J calls and clone size were taken over from that table, and D and trimming were inferred from the DNA. This sample lists 120,000 or so clones; around 94% were detected once. The top ten clones comprise 0.02% to 0.03% of the sample.

Sequences were obtained from thymus tissue. The sequence was collected from a boy less than two years old with a congenital heart defect but otherwise immunologically healthy.

The nucleotide sequence reads as follows: TGCAGCGTGGAGGGGAACACTGAAGCTTTCTTT. Its amino acids are CSVEGNTEAFF. The sequence joins TRBV29-1 to TRBJ1-1, with the D gene call left open. Per the germline V gene, SQVTM is the CDR1 and ANQGSEA is the CDR2. The CDR3, cysteine through phenylalanine, is 11 amino acids long. The only DNA kept is the CDR3, 33 bases in frame from the first base. The V and J ends are trimmed by 6 bases and 1 base, leaving 6 bases between them.